A single sample is the source of the 6 T cell receptor beta chains below, sequenced in a study of blood T cells in healthy people across ages. Sample-barcoded 5' priming and a J-beta primer mix drove a second PCR of about 7 to 11 cycles. Via MiXCR, TCRdb re-called the 5' RACE reads, giving one row per CDR3 protein. This sample has 700,000 or so distinct CDR3 sequences; around 38% occur once, and the top ten carry about 30%. Material: blood. The receptor set was obtained from an elderly man in good health.

This chain uses TRBV19 with TRBJ2-7; D is ambiguous. The germline CDR1 and CDR2 sequences are LNHDA and SQIVND (reference sequence). The CDR3 spans 14 residues. V was trimmed by 6 bases and J by 5 bases, leaving 17 bases between them. The CDR3 bases are TGTGCCAGTAGCCCGTTATTCGCAGCCGACGAGCAGTACTTC. It encodes CASSPLFAADEQYF.

The rearrangement joins TRBV20-1 to TRBJ2-3, with 10 bases that match TRBD2. With V trimmed by 3 bases and J by 0 bases, 9 bases remained unmatched. CDR1 DFQATT and CDR2 SNEGSKA come from the germline V gene (reference sequence). CDR3 length: 17 amino acids. The CDR3 region is CSASSGLATLSTDTQYF. The CDR3 DNA sequence: TGCAGTGCTAGTTCGGGACTAGCGACCTTAAGCACAGATACGCAGTATTTT.

The rearrangement joins TRBV7-2 to TRBJ2-1; 7 bases fit TRBD2. V shed 1 base and J 7 bases; nucleotides not matched to a gene: 10. The germline CDR1 and CDR2 sequences are SGHTA and FQGNSA. This CDR3 has 16 residues. The CDR3 is CASSLGRGGWGNEQFF. CDR3 bases: TGTGCCAGCAGCTTAGGAAGGGGAGGGTGGGGAAATGAGCAGTTCTTC.

This clonotype was seen only a few times. The chain recombines TRBV20-1 with TRBJ2-7; TRBD2 might be the D (5 bases). Germline CDR1 reads DFQATT; CDR2 reads SNEGSKA (reference sequence). The length of the CDR3 is 13 residues. The CDR3 protein is CSAEGGRFTEQYF. The DNA of the CDR3 is TGCAGCGCGGAAGGAGGTAGATTCACGGAGCAGTACTTC.

The chain employs TRBV10-3 and TRBJ2-7; 7 positions match TRBD1. CDR3 size: 12 residues. V was pared by 8 bases and J by 12 bases, with 13 bases of the junction left unmatched. Germline V gene lookup returns CDR1 ENHRY and CDR2 SYGVKD. CDR3 region: CAIGPDRDARYF. CDR3 DNA: TGTGCCATCGGACCTGACAGGGACGCTAGGTACTTC.

This chain connects TRBV4-1 to TRBJ1-4, with D unresolved. The V gene lost 1 base and the J gene lost 10 bases, with 10 bases spanning the gap. The CDR3 is made up of 13 amino acids. The germline V gene encodes CDR1 MGHRA and CDR2 YSYEKL. CDR3: CASSQVREGKLFF. The CDR3 nucleotides read TGCGCCAGCAGCCAAGTTAGGGAGGGAAAACTGTTTTTT.